These 23 T cell receptor beta chains share one sample of origin, sequenced in a study of shared clonotypes between healthy human individuals. The protocol was immunoSEQ multiplex PCR, while the TCRdb copy is restricted to in-frame clones and leaves out a portion. The table records hundreds of thousands of clones, around 79% of them present only once. Sequenced input: memory CD4+ T cells sorted from blood. The subset here: CD45RA-negative fraction. Receptor source: a man aged 25-45 years in good health.

The chain combines TRBV4-1 with TRBJ1-4; no clear D gene. V was cut by 1 base and J by 8 bases, with 17 bases left in between. CDR1 MGHRA and CDR2 YSYEKL come from the germline V gene. The CDR3 length is 16 residues. The CDR3 DNA is TGCGCCAGCAGCCAAGGATTCAACCATGGGCCCGAAAAACTGTTTTTT. Its protein product is CASSQGFNHGPEKLFF.

This chain links TRBV9 with TRBJ2-3; perhaps TRBD1 as D (6 bases). The CDR3 extends over 14 amino acids. The germline V and J ends were trimmed by 7 bases and 4 bases, with 16 bases remaining between them. In germline, CDR1 is SGDLS, CDR2 YYNGEE. CDR3 DNA: TGTGCCAGCTCCACAGGGTCAGGTGCAGATACGCAGTATTTT. This codes for CASSTGSGADTQYF.

The rearrangement uses TRBV18 and TRBJ1-6; D unresolved. Trimming took 4 bases from V and 7 from J, leaving 14 bases between them. CDR3 length: 15 residues. Germline-derived CDR1 and CDR2 are KGHSH and LQKENI. The CDR3 region is CASSRPEGPNSPLHF. DNA of the CDR3: TGTGCCAGCTCACGACCTGAGGGCCCCAATTCACCCCTCCACTTT.

This chain connects TRBV5-4 to TRBJ2-1; 14 bases are shared with TRBD2. The CDR3 covers 19 residues. After removal of 4 bases from V and 5 bases from J, the junction contained 14 bases not matched to a gene. The germline V gene encodes CDR1 SGHNT and CDR2 YYREEE (reference sequence). CDR3 protein: CASSRGTSGRSVTHNEQFF. The CDR3 nucleotides read TGTGCCAGCAGCCGCGGGACTAGCGGGAGATCAGTAACCCACAATGAGCAGTTCTTC.

The table lists this clone with a few counts. The rearrangement links TRBV18 to TRBJ1-1; D is unresolved. CDR1 KGHSH and CDR2 LQKENI come from the germline V gene. The CDR3 has 14 amino acids. V lost 0 bases, J lost 1 base, and 6 bases lay in between. The CDR3 sequence: CASSPPGPNTEAFF. DNA for the CDR3: TGTGCCAGCTCACCACCGGGCCCGAACACTGAAGCTTTCTTT.

This clone was observed a handful of times. V is TRBV11-2 and J is TRBJ2-2; D is ambiguous. From germline, CDR1 is SGHAT and CDR2 FQNNGV. The V end lost 2 bases, the J end lost 4 bases, and 11 bases lay between the germline ends. The length of the CDR3 is 15 residues. The CDR3: CASSLIRVATGELFF. The CDR3 coding sequence is TGTGCCAGCAGCTTAATACGGGTTGCCACCGGGGAGCTGTTTTTT.

The chain has TRBV4-3 and TRBJ2-1; no clear D gene. CDR1 LGHNA and CDR2 YSLEER come from the germline V gene. Deletions cut 0 bases from V and 4 bases from J, with 10 bases between. The CDR3 length is 15 residues. The CDR3: CASSQDKQRYNEQFF. CDR3 sequence (DNA): TGCGCCAGCAGCCAAGATAAACAACGGTACAATGAGCAGTTCTTC.

This chain uses TRBV5-1 with TRBJ2-7; the D gene is possibly TRBD2 (5 bases). CDR3 length equals 13 residues. Trimming removed 5 bases at V and 1 base at J, with 10 bases between. Germline assignment: CDR1 SGHRS and CDR2 YFSETQ. The CDR3 reads CASSLRTSYEQYF. The CDR3, as DNA: TGCGCCAGCAGTTTAAGGACTTCCTACGAGCAGTACTTC.

The chain couples TRBV7-6 to TRBJ2-5; D call uncertain. The V gene's germline CDR1 is SGHVS and CDR2 FNYEAQ. CDR3 length: 12 residues. V gave up 1 base and J gave up 9 bases, with 9 bases separating them. Here the CDR3 DNA reads TGTGCCAGCAGCTTAGACTGGTCGCCCCAGTACTTC. The encoded protein is CASSLDWSPQYF.

In DNA, the CDR3 is TGTGCCACCAGCAGAGGGCAGCCAAGCTCCTACAATGAGCAGTTCTTC. As protein: CATSRGQPSSYNEQFF. V gene TRBV15 combines with J gene TRBJ2-1; unclear D gene. The CDR3 contains 16 residues. Germline V gene sequence: CDR1 LNHNV, CDR2 YYDKDF (reference sequence). V lost 1 base to trimming and J lost 0 bases, with 10 bases between them.

The chain combines TRBV7-2 with TRBJ2-5, with a weak D call TRBD1 (6 bases). CDR3 length: 15 residues. Deletions cut 5 bases from V and 1 base from J, with 14 bases between. CDR1 and CDR2 from the germline V gene are SGHTA and FQGNSA. The CDR3 spells CASSGRLTGQETQYF. The CDR3 region has the DNA TGTGCCAGCAGCGGGCGTTTGACAGGCCAAGAGACCCAGTACTTC. The entire variable domain, with the rest obtained from reference TRBV7-2 and TRBJ2-5, is as follows: GAGVSQSPSNKVTEKGKDVELRCDPISGHTALYWYRQSLGQGLEFLIYFQGNSAPDKSGLPSDRFSAERTGGSVSTLTIQRTQQEDSAVYLCASSGRLTGQETQYFGPGTRLLVL.

Points on this clone: Other DNA sequences in this sample translate to the same CDR3. V is TRBV5-5 and J is TRBJ2-2; D is unclear. The CDR3 has 14 amino acids. Trimming pared 0 bases from V and 4 bases from J, leaving 7 bases between. The germline gives CDR1 SGHKS, CDR2 YYEKEE (reference sequence). The CDR3 coding sequence is TGTGCCAGCAGCTTGGTAGCCGGCACCGGGGAGCTGTTTTTT. Translating it yields CASSLVAGTGELFF.

The V gene is TRBV7-2, the J gene TRBJ2-3; perhaps TRBD1 as D (6 bases). Germline CDR1 is SGHTA and CDR2 is FQGNSA. The CDR3 contains 17 residues. Deletions cut 0 bases from V and 1 base from J, with 14 bases between. This CDR3 is CASSLAYGRGGTDTQYF. DNA for the CDR3: TGTGCCAGCAGCTTAGCGTACGGCAGGGGAGGCACAGATACGCAGTATTTT.

The rearrangement joins TRBV6-1 to TRBJ1-3; tentative D call: TRBD1 (5 bases). The CDR3 is made up of 15 amino acids. Trimming took 1 base from V and 4 from J, leaving 11 bases between them. The germline CDR1 and CDR2 sequences are MNHNS and SASEGT. The CDR3 bases are TGTGCCAGCAGTGAAGAAGAGGGGTCAGGAAACACCATATATTTT. This translates into CASSEEEGSGNTIYF.

The rearrangement uses TRBV19 and TRBJ1-5; D might be TRBD1 (6 bases). The germline V gene has CDR1 LNHDA and CDR2 SQIVND (reference sequence). V lost 11 bases to trimming and J lost 7 bases, with 27 bases between them. The CDR3 has 16 residues. The CDR3, as DNA: TGTGCCTCCTCCCATCGAGGACAGACCCCAGGGCAGCCCCAGCATTTT. The encoded protein is CASSHRGQTPGQPQHF. Full variable domain (remainder filled in from reference TRBV19 and TRBJ1-5): DGGITQSPKYLFRKEGQNVTLSCEQNLNHDAMYWYRQDPGQGLRLIYYSQIVNDFQKGDIAEGYSVSREKKESFPLTVTSAQKNPTAFYLCASSHRGQTPGQPQHFGDGTRLSIL.

The rearrangement joins TRBV5-1 to TRBJ1-4; no clear D gene. CDR3 length: 15 amino acids. With 4 bases removed from V and 0 bases from J, the gap between germline ends came to 10 bases. Germline V gene sequence: CDR1 SGHRS, CDR2 YFSETQ. CDR3 protein: CASSDTHSTNEKLFF. In DNA form, the CDR3 reads TGCGCCAGCAGCGACACCCATTCAACTAATGAAAAACTGTTTTTT.

The chain links TRBV10-3 to TRBJ2-7; 7 nucleotides match TRBD1. The germline V gene encodes CDR1 ENHRY and CDR2 SYGVKD. V lost 6 bases to trimming and J lost 7 bases; unmatched junction nucleotides: 9. This CDR3 spans 13 amino acids. In nucleotides, the CDR3 is TGTGCCATCAGCCTTGGACAGGCAAGGGAGCAGTACTTC. It specifies CAISLGQAREQYF.

The gene calls are TRBV7-2 and TRBJ2-1; TRBD1 matches at 9 bases. V was pared by 5 bases and J by 5 bases, with 1 base of the junction left unmatched. The germline V gene encodes CDR1 SGHTA and CDR2 FQGNSA. The CDR3 is made up of 13 amino acids. As DNA, the CDR3 is TGTGCCAGCAGCAGGACAGGGGACAATGAGCAGTTCTTC. Protein: CASSRTGDNEQFF.

The V and J genes are TRBV2 and TRBJ2-7; maybe TRBD2 (5 bases). The CDR3 is 14 amino acids. V gave up 3 bases and J gave up 2 bases, with 11 bases separating them. Germline values: CDR1 SNHLY, CDR2 FYNNEI. CDR3 sequence: CASSEERNAYEQYF. The DNA for the CDR3 is TGTGCCAGCAGTGAGGAGCGGAACGCCTACGAGCAGTACTTC.

This clone was observed a handful of times. J is TRBJ2-5 and V is TRBV7-9, with D perhaps matching TRBD2 (5 bases). Trimming stripped 1 base from V and 2 bases from J, with 14 bases between. Germline V CDR1 and CDR2: SEHNR, FQNEAQ (reference sequence). The CDR3 contains 16 residues. DNA for the CDR3: TGTGCCAGCAGCTTAGGAGGTAGCTGGAGGCAAGAGACCCAGTACTTC. Amino acids: CASSLGGSWRQETQYF.

The chain couples TRBV7-6 to TRBJ1-5, with TRBD1 identical over 11 bases. CDR1 is SGHVS, CDR2 FNYEAQ, per germline. The CDR3 is 16 residues long. With 5 bases clipped from V and 9 bases from J, the junction kept 12 bases outside the gene matches. The CDR3 nucleotides read TGTGCCAGCAGCCTGGGGACAGGGGGTACCCAAGGGCCCCAGCATTTT. Protein product: CASSLGTGGTQGPQHF.

This clone was counted between two and nine times. This chain links TRBV30 with TRBJ2-7; 7 nucleotides match TRBD2. The CDR3 sequence is 14 residues long. Per the germline V gene, CDR1 is GTSNPN and CDR2 is SVGIG (reference sequence). After removal of 2 bases from V and 7 bases from J, the junction contained 11 bases not matched to a gene. The chain's CDR3 is CAWSRASGAGEQYF. CDR3 in DNA: TGTGCCTGGAGTCGGGCTAGCGGTGCCGGGGAGCAGTACTTC.

V gene TRBV6-6 combines with J gene TRBJ2-5, with no clear D. V was trimmed by 5 bases and J by 2 bases, leaving 12 bases between them. CDR3 size: 14 residues. Germline lookup yields CDR1 MNHNY and CDR2 SVGAGI (reference sequence). CDR3 region: CASSAPGRQETQYF. CDR3 sequence (DNA): TGTGCCAGCAGTGCCCCCGGGCGGCAAGAGACCCAGTACTTC.